The next 11 T cell receptor beta chains were all read from a single sample in a study of T cell clonality in common variable immunodeficiency. The repertoire was sequenced with immunoSEQ multiplex PCR; TCRdb's copy has only in-frame clones and lacks some. Singletons are absent from the sample, which has about 39,000 clones. Sequencing used peripheral blood mononuclear cells. These TCRs come from a person aged 18 to 75 in good health.

This clone has ten or more counts. The read is 3 residues too short to cover the CDR3 end, so that end is filled in from the germline J gene. The rearrangement joins TRBV5-1 to TRBJ2-7, with 8 bases matching TRBD2. CDR3 length: 14 amino acids. V was pared by 2 bases and J by 1 base, with 2 bases of the junction left unmatched. Looked up from germline, CDR1 is SGHRS and CDR2 is YFSETQ. The CDR3 region is CASSFSGISYEQYF. The part of the CDR3 DNA that was read is TGCGCCAGCAGCTTTAGCGGGATATCCTACGAG.

This clone was seen at least ten times. The CDR3 end lies 3 residues beyond the end of the read and is filled in from the germline J gene. The chain is built from TRBV19 and TRBJ2-1; 8 nucleotides line up with TRBD2. Germline-derived CDR1 and CDR2 are LNHDA and SQIVND (reference sequence). The length of the CDR3 is 15 residues. J was trimmed by 4 bases and V by 7 bases; bases with no gene match: 9. The covered CDR3 bases are TGTGCCAGTACCCCAATACTAGCGGAGTACAATGAG. Translated: CASTPILAEYNE. The whole CDR3 region reads CASTPILAEYNEQFF.

This clone was observed many times. With the read ending 3 residues before the CDR3 end, the germline J gene is used to fill in that end. The chain links TRBV19 to TRBJ2-1, with D perhaps TRBD1 (5 bases). CDR1 and CDR2 (germline): LNHDA, SQIVND (reference sequence). CDR3 length equals 15 residues. Trimming removed 5 bases from V and 4 bases from J, with 15 bases in between. CDR3 DNA (partial): TGTGCCAGTAGTCTGCAGGGTGAAACTTACAATGAG. It is translated as CASSLQGETYNE. The entire CDR3 sequence reads CASSLQGETYNEQFF.

There are many counts of this clone. The CDR3 end is not reached by the read, which stops 3 residues before it; the germline J gene fills it in. The chain couples TRBV5-1 to TRBJ2-1; TRBD1 might be the D (6 bases). This CDR3 comprises 14 residues. The V gene lost 3 bases and the J gene lost 5 bases, with 12 bases spanning the gap. The V gene's germline CDR1 is SGHRS and CDR2 YFSETQ. CDR3 sequence reads: CASSSGQTNNEQFF. The part of the CDR3 DNA that was read is TGCGCCAGCAGCTCTGGACAGACCAACAATGAG.

This clone was counted many times. The observed sequence ends 3 residues before the CDR3 terminus, with the missing tail filled in from the germline J gene. V gene TRBV20-1 combines with J gene TRBJ1-1; the D gene is possibly TRBD1 (6 bases). The CDR3 loop spans 14 amino acids. Trimming shortened V by 2 bases and J by 1 base, and 11 bases separated the two germline ends. Germline V gene sequence: CDR1 DFQATT, CDR2 SNEGSKA (reference sequence). The CDR3 spells CSARSFRGNTEAFF. The sequenced part of the CDR3 DNA is TGCAGTGCTAGAAGTTTCAGGGGGAACACTGAA.

This clone was seen at least ten times. The CDR3 goes on 3 residues after the read ends, and that part is filled in from the germline J gene. This chain uses TRBV20-1 with TRBJ2-7, with 9 bases identical to TRBD1. Unmatched junction bases numbered 8, after V lost 3 bases and J lost 5 bases. The CDR3 length is 14 residues. Germline assignment: CDR1 DFQATT and CDR2 SNEGSKA (reference sequence). The CDR3 sequence is CSASRQGGTDEQYF. CDR3 DNA (partial): TGCAGTGCTAGCAGACAGGGGGGTACGGACGAG.

This clone was detected many times. The read comes to an end 3 residues before the CDR3 does, leaving the germline J gene to fill in the end. This same CDR3 is encoded by further DNA sequences in the sample. The rearrangement uses TRBV7-2 and TRBJ1-5; unclear D gene. Trimming took off 2 bases at V and 2 bases at J, with 4 bases between the two ends. CDR1 is SGHTA and CDR2 is FQGNSA in the germline V gene. CDR3 size: 13 residues. The sequenced part of the CDR3 DNA is TGTGCCAGCAGCTTACGCGGCAATCAGCCC. Its translation is CASSLRGNQP. In full, the CDR3 reads CASSLRGNQPQHF.

This clone is categorized as medium-sized. The read falls 3 residues short of the CDR3 end, and the missing part is taken from the germline J gene. The chain couples TRBV12-3 or TRBV12-4 to TRBJ1-5; 9 bases map to TRBD1. The ends lost 3 bases at V and 0 bases at J; junction bases unmatched: 12. This CDR3 has 19 residues. CDR3 bases read: TGTGCCAGCAGTTTTGACAGACAGGGGGGACCTTATAGCAATCAGCCC. The encoded protein is CASSFDRQGGPYSNQP. The CDR3 as a whole reads CASSFDRQGGPYSNQPQHF.

This clone was seen repeatedly, ten times or more. The read stops 3 residues short of the end of the CDR3; the missing end is completed from the germline J gene. This chain links TRBV10-3 with TRBJ2-3, with 8 positions matching TRBD1. After removal of 6 bases from V and 1 base from J, the junction contained 12 bases not matched to a gene. The CDR3 contains 17 residues. Germline-derived CDR1 and CDR2 are ENHRY and SYGVKD. CDR3: CAISDATGVSGTDTQYF. CDR3 DNA, as far as it was read: TGTGCCATCAGCGATGCGACAGGGGTCAGCGGCACAGATACG.

CDR3: CASSPGEETQYF. CDR3 DNA (partial): TGTGCCAGCTCACCCGGGGAAGAGACG. The V and J genes are TRBV18 and TRBJ2-3; the D gene is possibly TRBD2 (5 bases). The observed sequence ends 3 residues before the CDR3 terminus, with the missing tail filled in from the germline J gene. Germline V gene lookup returns CDR1 KGHSH and CDR2 LQKENI. The CDR3 consists of 12 residues.

This clone occurred a few times. With the read ending 3 residues before the CDR3 end, the germline J gene is used to fill in that end. The chain has TRBV5-1 and TRBJ1-1; D is possibly TRBD1 (6 bases). The V gene's germline CDR1 is SGHRS and CDR2 YFSETQ. The ends were cut back, 2 bases at V and 3 bases at J, with 14 bases in the middle. The CDR3 sequence is 15 residues long. CDR3 DNA (partial): TGCGCCAGCAGCTTTGCAATCTCAGGGGACACTGAA. It specifies CASSFAISGDTE. The full CDR3 is CASSFAISGDTEAFF.